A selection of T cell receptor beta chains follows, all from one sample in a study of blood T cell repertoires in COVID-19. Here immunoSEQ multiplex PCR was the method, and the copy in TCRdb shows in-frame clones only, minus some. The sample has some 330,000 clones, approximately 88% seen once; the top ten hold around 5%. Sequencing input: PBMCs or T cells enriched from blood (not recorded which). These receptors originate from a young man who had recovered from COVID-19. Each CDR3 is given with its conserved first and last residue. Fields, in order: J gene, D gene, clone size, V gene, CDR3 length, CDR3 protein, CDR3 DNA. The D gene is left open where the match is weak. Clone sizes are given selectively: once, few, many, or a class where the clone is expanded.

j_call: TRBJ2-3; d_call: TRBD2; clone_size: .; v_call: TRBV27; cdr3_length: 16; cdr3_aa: CASSLTSGGTPDTQYF; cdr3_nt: TGTGCCAGCAGTCTAACTAGCGGGGGAACCCCCGATACGCAGTATTTT
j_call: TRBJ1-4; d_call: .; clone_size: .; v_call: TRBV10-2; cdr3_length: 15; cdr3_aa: CASSESTGLNEKLFF; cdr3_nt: TGCGCCAGCAGTGAGTCGACAGGACTTAATGAAAAACTGTTTTTT
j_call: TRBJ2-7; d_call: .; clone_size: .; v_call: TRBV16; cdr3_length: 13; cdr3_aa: CASSPMGGYEQYF; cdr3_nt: TGTGCCAGCAGCCCTATGGGGGGTTACGAGCAGTACTTC
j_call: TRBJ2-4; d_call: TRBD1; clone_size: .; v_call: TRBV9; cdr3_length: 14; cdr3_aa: CASSGTGGKNIQYF; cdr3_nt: TGTGCCAGCAGCGGGACAGGGGGCAAAAACATTCAGTACTTC
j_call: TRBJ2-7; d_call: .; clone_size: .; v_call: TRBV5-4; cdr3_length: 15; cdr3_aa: CASSSTGTKTYEQYF; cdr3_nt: TGTGCCAGCAGCTCAACCGGGACAAAAACCTACGAGCAGTACTTC
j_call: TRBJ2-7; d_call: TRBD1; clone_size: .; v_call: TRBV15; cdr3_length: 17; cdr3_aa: CATSSLWADRGPYEQYF; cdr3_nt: TGTGCCACCAGCAGCTTATGGGCGGACAGGGGCCCCTACGAGCAGTACTTC
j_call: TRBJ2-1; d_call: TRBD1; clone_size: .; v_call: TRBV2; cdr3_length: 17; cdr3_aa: CASSSTPGTGVYNEQFF; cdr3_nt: TGTGCCAGCAGTTCAACCCCCGGGACAGGGGTTTACAATGAGCAGTTCTTC
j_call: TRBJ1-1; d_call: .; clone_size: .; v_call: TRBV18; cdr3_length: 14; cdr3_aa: CASSPTDKNTEAFF; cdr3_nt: TGTGCCAGCTCACCCACAGACAAAAACACTGAAGCTTTCTTT
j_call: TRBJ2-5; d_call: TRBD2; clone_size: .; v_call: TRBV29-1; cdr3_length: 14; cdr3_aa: CSVELAGWGETQYF; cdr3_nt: TGCAGCGTTGAGCTAGCGGGGTGGGGAGAGACCCAGTACTTC
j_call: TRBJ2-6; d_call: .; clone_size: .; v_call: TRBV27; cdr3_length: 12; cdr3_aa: CASLSGANVLTF; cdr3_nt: TGTGCCAGCCTGTCTGGGGCCAACGTCCTGACTTTC
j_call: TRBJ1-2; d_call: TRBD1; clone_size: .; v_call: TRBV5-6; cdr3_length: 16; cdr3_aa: CASSLKRTGVVYGYTF; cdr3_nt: TGTGCCAGCAGCTTGAAGAGAACAGGGGTGGTCTATGGCTACACCTTC
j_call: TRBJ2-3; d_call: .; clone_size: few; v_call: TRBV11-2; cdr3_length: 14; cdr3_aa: CASSPQVSTDTQYF; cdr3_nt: TGTGCCAGCAGCCCACAGGTGTCAACAGATACGCAGTATTTT
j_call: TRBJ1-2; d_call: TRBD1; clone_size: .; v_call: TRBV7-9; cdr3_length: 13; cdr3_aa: CASSIGTAYGYTF; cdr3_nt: TGTGCCAGCAGCATTGGGACAGCCTATGGCTACACCTTC
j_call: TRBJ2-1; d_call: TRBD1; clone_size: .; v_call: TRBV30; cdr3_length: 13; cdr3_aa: CAWIRTGGGVGIF; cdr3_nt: TGTGCCTGGATCAGGACAGGGGGAGGAGTAGGAATCTTC
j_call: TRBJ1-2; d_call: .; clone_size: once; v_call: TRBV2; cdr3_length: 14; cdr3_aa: CASSEARREAGYTF; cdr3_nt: TGTGCCAGCAGTGAAGCGCGCAGGGAAGCGGGCTACACCTTC
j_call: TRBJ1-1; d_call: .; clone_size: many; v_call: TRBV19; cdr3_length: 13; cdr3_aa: CASSVTANTEAFF; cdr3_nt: TGTGCCAGTAGTGTGACAGCGAACACTGAAGCTTTCTTT
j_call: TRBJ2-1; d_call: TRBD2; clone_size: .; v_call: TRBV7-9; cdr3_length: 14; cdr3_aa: CASSSRLARNEQFF; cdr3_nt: TGTGCCAGCAGCTCCCGACTAGCGCGCAATGAGCAGTTCTTC
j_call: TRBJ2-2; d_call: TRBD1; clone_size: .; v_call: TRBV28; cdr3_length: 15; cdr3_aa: CASTQTGVRTGELFF; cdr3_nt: TGTGCCAGCACTCAGACAGGGGTGAGAACCGGGGAGCTGTTTTTT
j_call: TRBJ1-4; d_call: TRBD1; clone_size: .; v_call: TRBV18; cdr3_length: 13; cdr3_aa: CASSGQGPEKLFF; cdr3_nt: TGTGCCAGCTCAGGACAGGGCCCTGAAAAACTGTTTTTT
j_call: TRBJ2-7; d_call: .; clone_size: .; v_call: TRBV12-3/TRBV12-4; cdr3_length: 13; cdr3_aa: CASSFGGAYEQYF; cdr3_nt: TGTGCCAGCAGTTTTGGGGGGGCTTACGAGCAGTACTTC
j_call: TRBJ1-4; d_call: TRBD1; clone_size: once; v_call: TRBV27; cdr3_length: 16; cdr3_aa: CASSPGKGATNEKLFF; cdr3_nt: TGTGCCAGCAGTCCGGGGAAGGGGGCTACTAATGAAAAACTGTTTTTT
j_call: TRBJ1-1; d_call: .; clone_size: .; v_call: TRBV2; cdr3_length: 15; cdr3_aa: CASSLQGGDNTEAFF; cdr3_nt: TGTGCCAGCAGCCTACAGGGAGGGGATAACACTGAAGCTTTCTTT
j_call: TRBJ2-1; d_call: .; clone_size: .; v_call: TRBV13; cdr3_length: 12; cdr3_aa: CASSLTRGEQFF; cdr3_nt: TGTGCCAGCAGCTTAACCCGGGGTGAGCAGTTCTTC
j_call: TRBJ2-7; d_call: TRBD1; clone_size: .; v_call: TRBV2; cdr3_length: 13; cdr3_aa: CASSGTGPYEQYF; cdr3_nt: TGTGCCAGCAGCGGGACAGGGCCCTACGAGCAGTACTTC
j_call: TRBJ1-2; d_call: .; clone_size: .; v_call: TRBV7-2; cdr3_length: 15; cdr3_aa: CASSSAWGGAYGYTF; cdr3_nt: TGTGCCAGCAGCTCCGCGTGGGGGGGGGCATATGGCTACACCTTC
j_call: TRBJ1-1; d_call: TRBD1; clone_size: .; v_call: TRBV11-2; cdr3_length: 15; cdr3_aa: CASSLDRGLYTEAFF; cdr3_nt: TGTGCCAGCAGCTTAGACAGGGGGCTTTATACTGAAGCTTTCTTT
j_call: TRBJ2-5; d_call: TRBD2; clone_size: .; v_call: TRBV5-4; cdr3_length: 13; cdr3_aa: CASSFGGEETQYF; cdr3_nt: TGTGCCAGCAGCTTCGGGGGGGAGGAGACCCAGTACTTC
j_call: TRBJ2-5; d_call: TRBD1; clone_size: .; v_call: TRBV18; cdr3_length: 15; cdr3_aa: CASSPYGQVQETQYF; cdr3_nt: TGTGCCAGCTCACCGTACGGACAGGTCCAAGAGACCCAGTACTTC
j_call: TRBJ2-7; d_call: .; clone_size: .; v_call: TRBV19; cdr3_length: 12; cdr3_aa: CASSSRGGEQYF; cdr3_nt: TGTGCCAGTAGTAGCCGGGGTGGAGAGCAGTACTTC
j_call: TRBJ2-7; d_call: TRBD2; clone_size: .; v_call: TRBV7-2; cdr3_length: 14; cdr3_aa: CASSITSGTYEQYF; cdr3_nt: TGTGCCAGCAGTATCACTAGCGGGACCTACGAGCAGTACTTC
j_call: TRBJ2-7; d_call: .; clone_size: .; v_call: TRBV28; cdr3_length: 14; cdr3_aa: CASSTGSISYEQYF; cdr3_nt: TGTGCCAGCAGTACAGGGAGTATTTCCTACGAGCAGTACTTC
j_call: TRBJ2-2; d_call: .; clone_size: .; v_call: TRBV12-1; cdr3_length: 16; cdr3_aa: CASSSPVSGGPEELFF; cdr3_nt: TGTGCCAGCAGCTCCCCCGTTAGCGGGGGGCCCGAGGAGCTGTTTTTT
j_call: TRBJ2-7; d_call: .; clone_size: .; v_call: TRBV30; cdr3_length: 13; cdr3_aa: CAWSIEGGAEQYF; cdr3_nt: TGTGCCTGGAGCATTGAGGGGGGGGCCGAGCAGTACTTC
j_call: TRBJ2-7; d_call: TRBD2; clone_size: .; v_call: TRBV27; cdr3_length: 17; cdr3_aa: CASSSLSTSGLAYEQYF; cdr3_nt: TGTGCCAGCAGTTCACTATCAACTAGCGGGTTAGCCTACGAGCAGTACTTC
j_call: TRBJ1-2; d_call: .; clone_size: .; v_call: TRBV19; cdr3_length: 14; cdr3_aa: CASSKGRGNYGYTF; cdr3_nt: TGTGCCAGTAGTAAAGGTCGGGGAAACTATGGCTACACCTTC
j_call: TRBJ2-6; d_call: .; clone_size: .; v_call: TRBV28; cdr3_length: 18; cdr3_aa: CASSLWFQGKSGANVLTF; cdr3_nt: TGTGCCAGCAGTTTATGGTTTCAGGGGAAGAGTGGGGCCAACGTCCTGACTTTC
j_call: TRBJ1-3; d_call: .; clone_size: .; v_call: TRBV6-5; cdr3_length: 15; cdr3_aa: CASSYARGSGNTIYF; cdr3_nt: TGTGCCAGCAGTTACGCGAGGGGGTCCGGAAACACCATATATTTT
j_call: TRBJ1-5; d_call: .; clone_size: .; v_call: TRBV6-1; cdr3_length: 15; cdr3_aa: CASSEDSPLNQPQHF; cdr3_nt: TGTGCCAGCAGTGAAGACAGTCCCTTGAATCAGCCCCAGCATTTT
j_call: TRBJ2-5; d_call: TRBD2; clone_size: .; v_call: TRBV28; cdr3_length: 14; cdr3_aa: CASSLSGEGETQYF; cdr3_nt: TGTGCCAGCAGTTTGTCGGGGGAGGGGGAGACCCAGTACTTC
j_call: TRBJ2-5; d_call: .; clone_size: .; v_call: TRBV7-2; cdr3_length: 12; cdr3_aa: CASSLVQETQYF; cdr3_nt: TGTGCCAGCAGCTTAGTACAAGAGACCCAGTACTTC
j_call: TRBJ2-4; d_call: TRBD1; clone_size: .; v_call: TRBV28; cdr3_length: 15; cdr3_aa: CASSPFRTGKNIQYF; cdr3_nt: TGTGCCAGCAGTCCATTCAGGACAGGCAAAAACATTCAGTACTTC
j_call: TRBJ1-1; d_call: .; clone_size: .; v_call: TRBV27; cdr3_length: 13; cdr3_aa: CASSLDRNTEAFF; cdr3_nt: TGTGCCAGCAGTTTGGACAGGAACACTGAAGCTTTCTTT
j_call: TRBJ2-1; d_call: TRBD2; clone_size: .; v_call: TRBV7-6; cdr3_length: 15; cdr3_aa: CASSSRTSGGNEQFF; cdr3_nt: TGTGCCAGCAGCTCACGGACTAGCGGGGGCAATGAGCAGTTCTTC
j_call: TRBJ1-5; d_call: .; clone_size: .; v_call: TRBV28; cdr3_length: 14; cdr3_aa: CASSTRLANQPQHF; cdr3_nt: TGTGCCAGCAGTACGAGGTTGGCGAATCAGCCCCAGCATTTT
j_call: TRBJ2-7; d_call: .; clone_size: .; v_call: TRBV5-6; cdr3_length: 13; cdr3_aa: CASSLGPQGEQYF; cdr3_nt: TGTGCCAGCAGCTTGGGACCGCAGGGGGAGCAGTACTTC
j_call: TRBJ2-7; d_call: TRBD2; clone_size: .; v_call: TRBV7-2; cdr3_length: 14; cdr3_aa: CASSLGGTSGEPNF; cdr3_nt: TGTGCCAGCAGCTTAGGAGGGACTAGCGGGGAACCTAACTTC
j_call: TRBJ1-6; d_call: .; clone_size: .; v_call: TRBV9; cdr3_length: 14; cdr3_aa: CASRDDRNNSPLHF; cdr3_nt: TGTGCCAGCAGAGACGACAGGAATAATTCACCCCTCCACTTT